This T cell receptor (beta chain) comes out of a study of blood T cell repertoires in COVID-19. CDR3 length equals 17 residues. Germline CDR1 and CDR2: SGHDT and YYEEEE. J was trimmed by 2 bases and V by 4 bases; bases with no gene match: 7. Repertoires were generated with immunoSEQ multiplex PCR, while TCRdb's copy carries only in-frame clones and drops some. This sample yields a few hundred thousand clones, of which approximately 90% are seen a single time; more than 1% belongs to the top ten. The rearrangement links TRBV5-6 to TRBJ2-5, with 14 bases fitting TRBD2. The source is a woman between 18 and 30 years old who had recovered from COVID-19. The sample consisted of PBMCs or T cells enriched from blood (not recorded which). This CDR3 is CASSAGLAGGSQETQYF. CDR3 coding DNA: TGTGCCAGCAGCGCCGGACTAGCGGGGGGTTCACAAGAGACCCAGTACTTC.